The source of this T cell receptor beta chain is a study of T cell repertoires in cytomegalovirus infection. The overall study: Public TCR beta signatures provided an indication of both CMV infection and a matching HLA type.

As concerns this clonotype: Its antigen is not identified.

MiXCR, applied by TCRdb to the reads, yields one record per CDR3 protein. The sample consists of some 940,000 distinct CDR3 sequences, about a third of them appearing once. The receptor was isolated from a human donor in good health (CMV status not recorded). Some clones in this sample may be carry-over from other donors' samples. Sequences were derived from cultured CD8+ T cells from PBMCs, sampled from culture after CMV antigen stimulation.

CDR3 sequence: CASREDYARGDTQYF. DNA of the CDR3: TGCGCCAGCAGGGAGGACTACGCCCGAGGAGATACGCAGTATTTT. The chain links TRBV4-1 to TRBJ2-3, with D tentatively TRBD2 (6 bases). Looked up from germline, CDR1 is MGHRA and CDR2 is YSYEKL. This CDR3 has 15 amino acids. The V end lost 6 bases, the J end lost 5 bases, and 18 bases lay between the germline ends.